The 9 T cell receptor beta chains below come from one sample, sequenced in a study of sequential checkpoint blockade in melanoma. Produced via immunoSEQ multiplex PCR; TCRdb's table is partial and in-frame only. The sample contains about 38,000 clones, around nine tenths of which appear only once. This sample's treatment: randomized to nivolumab then ipilimumab (arm A) or the reverse (arm B). Specimen: CD8+ T cells sorted from blood (inferred from file names), collected from a patient given nivolumab and ipilimumab in sequence. The receptors shown here come from a human donor with melanoma.

The chain links TRBV5-1 to TRBJ2-7; D unresolved. CDR3 length: 12 residues. The V gene lost 3 bases and the J gene lost 0 bases, with 4 bases spanning the gap. Germline V gives CDR1 SGHRS, CDR2 YFSETQ. The CDR3 spells CASSSGSYEQYF. In nucleotides, the CDR3 is TGCGCCAGCAGCTCGGGCTCCTACGAGCAGTACTTC.

This clone was observed a handful of times. The V and J genes are TRBV19 and TRBJ1-4, with D possibly being TRBD1 (6 bases). The CDR3 is 14 residues long. Germline values: CDR1 LNHDA, CDR2 SQIVND (reference sequence). The ends were cut back, 1 base at V and 12 bases at J, with 15 bases in the middle. DNA for the CDR3: TGTGCCAGTAGTATAGTCCAGGGGAATGGGGAACTGTTTTTT. Residues: CASSIVQGNGELFF.

The gene calls are TRBV27 and TRBJ1-1; TRBD1 aligns across 8 bases. The J segment lost 3 bases and the V segment lost 2 bases, leaving 8 bases of the junction unmatched. CDR1 is MNHEY, CDR2 SMNVEV, per germline (reference sequence). This CDR3 is built from 16 residues. CDR3 loop: CASSLRGYRGDTEAFF. The DNA of the CDR3 is TGTGCCAGCAGTTTAAGGGGGTACAGGGGGGACACTGAAGCTTTCTTT.

This clone has only one observation. The rearrangement links TRBV19 to TRBJ2-5; D perhaps matches TRBD2 (6 bases). Between the trimmed V and J ends, which lost 4 bases and 5 bases, there was a span of 11 bases. Germline V gene data show CDR1 as LNHDA and CDR2 as SQIVND (reference sequence). The CDR3 totals 13 residues. The CDR3 DNA sequence: TGTGCCAGTAGTAGCGGGGCTCCGGAGACCCAGTACTTC. This translates into CASSSGAPETQYF.

This CDR3 is CASSQERGGLADTQYF. The CDR3 DNA is TGTGCCAGCAGCCAAGAGCGGGGGGGTCTTGCAGATACGCAGTATTTT. V is TRBV4-2 and J is TRBJ2-3; 9 bases fit TRBD2. This CDR3 contains 16 residues. The germline gives CDR1 LGHNA, CDR2 YNFKEQ. Losses at the gene ends were 0 bases for V and 4 bases for J; bases not matched to a gene: 5.

This chain uses TRBV5-4 with TRBJ2-2; no reliable D call. The CDR3 has 13 residues. V was trimmed by 2 bases and J by 6 bases, leaving 8 bases between them. Germline V gene data show CDR1 as SGHNT and CDR2 as YYREEE (reference sequence). The CDR3 region is CASSFASAGELFF. CDR3 bases: TGTGCCAGCAGCTTTGCGAGTGCCGGGGAGCTGTTTTTT.

This rearrangement joins TRBV10-3 to TRBJ1-5; D may be TRBD1 (6 bases). V was clipped by 3 bases and J by 4 bases, with 19 bases between them. The germline V gene encodes CDR1 ENHRY and CDR2 SYGVKD. This CDR3 spans 17 amino acids. This CDR3 reads CAISDLNIGQNNQPQHF. CDR3 nucleotide sequence: TGTGCCATCAGTGATCTAAACATCGGACAGAATAATCAGCCCCAGCATTTT.

The rearrangement links TRBV5-6 to TRBJ1-1; D remains unclear. V lost 1 base to trimming and J lost 4 bases, with 14 bases between them. The CDR3 has 15 residues. The V gene's germline CDR1 is SGHDT and CDR2 YYEEEE. As DNA, the CDR3 is TGTGCCAGCAGCTTGATGAGGGCCGAGGGCACTGAAGCTTTCTTT. Amino acid sequence: CASSLMRAEGTEAFF.

The chain is built from TRBV7-8 and TRBJ2-3; the match to TRBD2 covers 8 bases. Looked up from germline, CDR1 is SGHVS and CDR2 is FQNEAQ. The CDR3 spans 16 residues. Trimming at V came to 5 bases and at J to 2 bases, leaving 9 bases not matched to a gene. The CDR3 bases are TGTGCCAGCAGCCGCACTAGCGGCGTCTTCACAGATACGCAGTATTTT. Translating gives CASSRTSGVFTDTQYF.